This record covers a single T cell receptor beta chain. The record originates from a study of blood T cell repertoires in COVID-19. Study information: Sites across the United States, Italy and Spain contributed samples from acute and convalescent COVID-19. Sources were T cells, B-cell-depleted T cells, or PBMCs; the material itself was cDNA or gDNA.

V lost 0 bases and J 7 bases, leaving 7 bases between the germline ends. The CDR3 sequence is 14 residues long. Germline CDR1 reads LNHNV; CDR2 reads YYDKDF (reference sequence). Seattle patients were enrolled during active infection and followed longitudinally. Original processing methods: The assay estimated nucleated cells by amplifying reference gene primers. Sequenced by immunoSEQ multiplex PCR; TCRdb stores in-frame clones only, minus some. D and trimming were read from the DNA, whereas the V and J calls and clone size are those reported in that table. Of about 120,000 clones listed, around 82% are singletons.

The TCR comes from a young man with COVID-19, enrolled during active disease. Sequences were obtained from peripheral blood. The chain carries TRBV15 and TRBJ1-6; tentative D call: TRBD1 (5 bases). This CDR3 is CATSRDRENSPLHF. CDR3 DNA: TGTGCCACCAGCAGAGACAGGGAAAATTCACCCCTCCACTTT.